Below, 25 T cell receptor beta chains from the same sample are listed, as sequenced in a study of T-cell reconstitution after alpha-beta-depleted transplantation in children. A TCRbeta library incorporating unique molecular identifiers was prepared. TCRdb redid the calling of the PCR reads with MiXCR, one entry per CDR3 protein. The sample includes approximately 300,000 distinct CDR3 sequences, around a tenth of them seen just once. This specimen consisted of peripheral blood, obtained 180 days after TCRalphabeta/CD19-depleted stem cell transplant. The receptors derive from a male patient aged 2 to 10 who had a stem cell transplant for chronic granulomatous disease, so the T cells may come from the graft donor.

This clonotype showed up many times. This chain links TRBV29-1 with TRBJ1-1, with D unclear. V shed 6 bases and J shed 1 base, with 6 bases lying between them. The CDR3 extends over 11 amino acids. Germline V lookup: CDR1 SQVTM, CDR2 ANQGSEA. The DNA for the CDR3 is TGCAGCGTGAGCAGGAACACTGAAGCTTTCTTT. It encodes CSVSRNTEAFF. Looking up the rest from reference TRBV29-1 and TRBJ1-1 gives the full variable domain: SAVISQKPSRDICQRGTSLTIQCQVDSQVTMMFWYRQQPGQSLTLIATANQGSEATYESGFVIDKFPISRPNLTFSTLTVSNMSPEDSSIYLCSVSRNTEAFFGQGTRLTVV.

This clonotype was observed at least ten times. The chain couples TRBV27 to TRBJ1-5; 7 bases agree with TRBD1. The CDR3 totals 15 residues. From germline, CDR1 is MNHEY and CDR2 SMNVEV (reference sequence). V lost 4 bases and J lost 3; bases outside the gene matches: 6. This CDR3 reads CASSSRDSPNQPQHF. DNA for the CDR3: TGTGCCAGCAGTTCCCGGGACAGTCCCAATCAGCCCCAGCATTTT.

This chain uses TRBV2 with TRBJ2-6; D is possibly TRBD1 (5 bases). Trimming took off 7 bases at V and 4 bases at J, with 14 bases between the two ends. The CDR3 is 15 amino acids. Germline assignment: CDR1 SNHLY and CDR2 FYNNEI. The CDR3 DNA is TGTGCCAGCAAAGCGTCAGGGTCCGGGGCCAACGTCCTGACTTTC. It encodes CASKASGSGANVLTF. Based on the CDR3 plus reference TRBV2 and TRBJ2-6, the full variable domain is EPEVTQTPSHQVTQMGQEVILRCVPISNHLYFYWYRQILGQKVEFLVSFYNNEISEKSEIFDDQFSVERPDGSNFTLKIRSTKLEDSAMYFCASKASGSGANVLTFGAGSRLTVL.

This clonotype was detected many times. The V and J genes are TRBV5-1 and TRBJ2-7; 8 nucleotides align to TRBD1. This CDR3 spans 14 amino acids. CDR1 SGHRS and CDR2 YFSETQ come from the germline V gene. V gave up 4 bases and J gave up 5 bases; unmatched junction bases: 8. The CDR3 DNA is TGCGCCAGCAGCAACGACAGGGGTCACCACGAGCAGTACTTC. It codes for CASSNDRGHHEQYF.

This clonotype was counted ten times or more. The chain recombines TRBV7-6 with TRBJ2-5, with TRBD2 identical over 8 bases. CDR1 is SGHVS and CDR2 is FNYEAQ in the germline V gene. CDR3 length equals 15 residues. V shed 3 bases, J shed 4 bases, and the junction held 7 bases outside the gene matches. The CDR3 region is CASSFGLALGETQYF. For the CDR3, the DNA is TGTGCCAGCAGCTTCGGACTAGCCCTCGGAGAGACCCAGTACTTC.

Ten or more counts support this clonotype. CDR3 DNA sequence: TGTGCCAGCTCACCACTCCTAGCGGAGAACAATGAGCAGTTCTTC. Protein: CASSPLLAENNEQFF. The chain employs TRBV18 and TRBJ2-1; 7 bases fit TRBD2. Germline values: CDR1 KGHSH, CDR2 LQKENI. J was trimmed by 5 bases and V by 1 base; bases with no gene match: 5. The CDR3 is made up of 15 amino acids.

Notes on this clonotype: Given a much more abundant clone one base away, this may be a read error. The CDR3 nucleotides read TGTGCCAGCAGCCCCCTAACCGCTAACTATGGCGACACCTTC. Amino acid sequence: CASSPLTANYGDTF. The rearrangement uses TRBV7-3 and TRBJ1-2; D uncertain. From germline, CDR1 is SGHTA and CDR2 FQGTGA. This CDR3 is 14 amino acids long. Together with reference TRBV7-3 and TRBJ1-2, the CDR3 gives the full variable domain: GAGVSQTPSNKVTEKGKYVELRCDPISGHTALYWYRQSLGQGPEFLIYFQGTGAADDSGLPNDRFFAVRPEGSVSTLKIQRTERGDSAVYLCASSPLTANYGDTFGSGTRLTVV.

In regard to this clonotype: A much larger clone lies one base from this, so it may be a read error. This chain's CDR3 is CSVESGDFNAGELFF. The DNA of the CDR3 is TGCAGCGTTGAGTCAGGGGACTTCAACGCCGGGGAGCTGTTTTTT. The chain combines TRBV29-1 with TRBJ2-2; D possibly matches TRBD1 or TRBD2 (6 bases each). Germline CDR1 SQVTM, CDR2 ANQGSEA. V was trimmed by 3 bases and J by 6 bases, leaving 17 bases between them. The CDR3 loop spans 15 amino acids.

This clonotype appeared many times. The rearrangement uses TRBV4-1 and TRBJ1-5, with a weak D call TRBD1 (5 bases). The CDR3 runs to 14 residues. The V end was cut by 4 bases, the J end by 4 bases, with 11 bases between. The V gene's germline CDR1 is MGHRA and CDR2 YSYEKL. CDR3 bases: TGCGCCAGCAGCCTGGGACCGATAAATCAGCCCCAGCATTTT. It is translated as CASSLGPINQPQHF.

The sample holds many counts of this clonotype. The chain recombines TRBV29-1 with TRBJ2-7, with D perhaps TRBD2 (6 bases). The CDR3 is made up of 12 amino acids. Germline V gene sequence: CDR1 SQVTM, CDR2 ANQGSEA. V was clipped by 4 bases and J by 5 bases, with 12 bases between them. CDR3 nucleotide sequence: TGCAGCGTTGGCCCTGGGGGGAACGAGCAGTACTTC. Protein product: CSVGPGGNEQYF.

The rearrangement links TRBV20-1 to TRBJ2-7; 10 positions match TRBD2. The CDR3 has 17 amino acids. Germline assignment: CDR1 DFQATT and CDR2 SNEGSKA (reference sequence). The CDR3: CCVWGFVSGRNMGEQYF. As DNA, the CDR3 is TGCTGCGTCTGGGGATTCGTTAGCGGGAGGAACATGGGGGAGCAGTACTTC.

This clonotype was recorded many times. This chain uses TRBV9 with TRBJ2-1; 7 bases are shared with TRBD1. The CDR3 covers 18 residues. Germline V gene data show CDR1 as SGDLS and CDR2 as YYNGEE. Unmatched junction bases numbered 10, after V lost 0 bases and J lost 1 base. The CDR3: CASSVAVGGGFSYNEQFF. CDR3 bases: TGTGCCAGCAGCGTAGCCGTAGGGGGCGGGTTTTCCTACAATGAGCAGTTCTTC.

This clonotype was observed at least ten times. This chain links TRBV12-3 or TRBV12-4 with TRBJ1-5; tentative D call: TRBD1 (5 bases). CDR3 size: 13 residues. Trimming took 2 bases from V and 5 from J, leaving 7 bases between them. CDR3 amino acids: CASSLRDYQPQHF. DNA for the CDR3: TGTGCCAGCAGTTTAAGGGACTATCAGCCCCAGCATTTT.

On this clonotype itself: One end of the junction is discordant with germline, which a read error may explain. In nucleotides, the CDR3 is TGTGCCTGGAGTGTTATAGGCCGGGAGACCCAGTGCTTC. Its protein product is CAWSVIGRETQCF. The chain links TRBV30 to TRBJ2-5; D is possibly TRBD2 (6 bases). The germline CDR1 and CDR2 sequences are GTSNPN and SVGIG (reference sequence). This CDR3 comprises 13 residues.

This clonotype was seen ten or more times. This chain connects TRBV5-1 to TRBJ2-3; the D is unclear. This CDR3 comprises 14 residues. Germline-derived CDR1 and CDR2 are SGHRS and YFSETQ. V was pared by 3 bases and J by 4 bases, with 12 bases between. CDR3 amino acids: CASSSVPLADTQYF. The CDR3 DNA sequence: TGCGCCAGCAGCTCGGTCCCTCTGGCAGATACGCAGTATTTT.

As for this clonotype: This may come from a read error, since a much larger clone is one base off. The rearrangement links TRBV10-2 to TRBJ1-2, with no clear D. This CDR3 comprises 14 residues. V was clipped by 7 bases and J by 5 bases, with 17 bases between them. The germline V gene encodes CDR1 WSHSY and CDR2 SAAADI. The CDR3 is CASTAVYKLYGYTF. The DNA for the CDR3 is TGCGCCAGCACAGCGGTTTACAAATTATATGGCTACACCTTC.

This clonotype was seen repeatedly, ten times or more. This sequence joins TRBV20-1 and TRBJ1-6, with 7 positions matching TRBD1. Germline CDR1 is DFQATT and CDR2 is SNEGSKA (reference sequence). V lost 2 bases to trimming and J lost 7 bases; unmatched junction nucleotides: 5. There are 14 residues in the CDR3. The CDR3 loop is CSARWTGANSPLHF. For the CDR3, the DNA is TGCAGTGCTAGATGGACAGGCGCCAATTCACCCCTCCACTTT.

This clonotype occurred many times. In DNA form, the CDR3 reads TGTGCCAAAAGAGCTGGGGCGAACACCGGGGAGCTGTTTTTT. Its translation: CAKRAGANTGELFF. This rearrangement joins TRBV2 to TRBJ2-2; D not certain. From germline, CDR1 is SNHLY and CDR2 FYNNEI. The CDR3 is 14 amino acids. Trimming shortened V by 10 bases and J by 0 bases, and 12 bases separated the two germline ends.

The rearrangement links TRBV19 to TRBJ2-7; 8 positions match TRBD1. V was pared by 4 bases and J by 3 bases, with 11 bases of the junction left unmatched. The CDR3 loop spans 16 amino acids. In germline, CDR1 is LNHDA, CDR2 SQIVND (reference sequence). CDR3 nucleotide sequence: TGTGCCAGTAGTAGGTCCGGGACAGGACCTGTCTACGAGCAGTACTTC. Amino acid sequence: CASSRSGTGPVYEQYF.

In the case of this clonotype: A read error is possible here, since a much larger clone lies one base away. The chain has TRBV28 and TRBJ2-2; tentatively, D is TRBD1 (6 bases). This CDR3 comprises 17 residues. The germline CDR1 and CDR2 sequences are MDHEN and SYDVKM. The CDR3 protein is CASRGTLGGAGTWELFF. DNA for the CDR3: TGTGCCAGCAGGGGGACACTTGGGGGCGCGGGCACCTGGGAGCTGTTTTTT.

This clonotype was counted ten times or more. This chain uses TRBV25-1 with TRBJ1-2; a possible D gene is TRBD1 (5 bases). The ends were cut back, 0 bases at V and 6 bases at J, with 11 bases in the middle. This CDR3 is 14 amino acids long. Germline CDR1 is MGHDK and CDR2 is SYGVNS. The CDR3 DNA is TGTGCCAGCAGTGAATATAACGCAGGGAATGGCTACACCTTC. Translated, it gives CASSEYNAGNGYTF.

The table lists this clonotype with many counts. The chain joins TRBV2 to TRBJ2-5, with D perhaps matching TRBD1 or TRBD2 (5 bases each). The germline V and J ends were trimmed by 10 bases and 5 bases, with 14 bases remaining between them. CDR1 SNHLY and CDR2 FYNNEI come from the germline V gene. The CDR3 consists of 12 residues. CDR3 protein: CATGTRVETQYF. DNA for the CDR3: TGTGCCACCGGGACCCGGGTGGAGACCCAGTACTTC.

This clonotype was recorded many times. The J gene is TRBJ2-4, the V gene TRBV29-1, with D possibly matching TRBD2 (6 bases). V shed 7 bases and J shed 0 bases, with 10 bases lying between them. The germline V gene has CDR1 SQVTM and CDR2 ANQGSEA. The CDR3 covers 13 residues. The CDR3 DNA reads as TGCAGCGGACTAGTGGTAGCCAAAAACATTCAGTACTTC. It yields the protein CSGLVVAKNIQYF.

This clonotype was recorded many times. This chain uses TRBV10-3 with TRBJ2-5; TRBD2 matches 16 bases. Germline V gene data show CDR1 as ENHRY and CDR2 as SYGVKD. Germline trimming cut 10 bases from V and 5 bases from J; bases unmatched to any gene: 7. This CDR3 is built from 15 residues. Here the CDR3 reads CATGTSGGAGETQYF. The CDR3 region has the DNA TGTGCCACCGGGACTAGCGGGGGGGCGGGTGAGACCCAGTACTTC.

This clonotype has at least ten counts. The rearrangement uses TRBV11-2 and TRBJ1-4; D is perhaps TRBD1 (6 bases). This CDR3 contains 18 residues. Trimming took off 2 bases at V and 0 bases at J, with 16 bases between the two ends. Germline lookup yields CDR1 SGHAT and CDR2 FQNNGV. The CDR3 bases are TGTGCCAGCAGCTTACCCCCGGGGGGGGCTTCAACTAATGAAAAACTGTTTTTT. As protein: CASSLPPGGASTNEKLFF.